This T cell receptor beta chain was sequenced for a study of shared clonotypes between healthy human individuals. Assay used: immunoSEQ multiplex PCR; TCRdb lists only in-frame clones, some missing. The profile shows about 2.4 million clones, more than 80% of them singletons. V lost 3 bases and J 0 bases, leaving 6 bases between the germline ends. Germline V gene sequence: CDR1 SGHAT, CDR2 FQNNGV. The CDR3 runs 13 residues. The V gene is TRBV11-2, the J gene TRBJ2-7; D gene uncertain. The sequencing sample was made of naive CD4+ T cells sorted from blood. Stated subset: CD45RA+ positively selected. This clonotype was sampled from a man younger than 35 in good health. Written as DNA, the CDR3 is TGTGCCAGCAGCTTGTCCCTCTCCTACGAGCAGTACTTC. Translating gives CASSLSLSYEQYF.